This TCR beta chain was obtained from a study of blood T cell repertoires in COVID-19 (dated by TCRdb to the early 2020s). Study-level background: Samples covering the acute and convalescent phases of COVID-19 were provided by collaborators in the United States, Italy and Spain. The prospective study material was composed of cDNA or gDNA derived from T cells, B-cell-depleted T cells, or PBMCs. The dataset comprised deeply sampled blood TCRbeta repertoires from subjects exposed to, actively infected with, or recovered from COVID-19. The repertoires were released in a freely available public database meant as a resource for research on the immune response to SARS-CoV-2. The samples were drawn from two sources: the first 160 participants of the ongoing ImmuneRACE study, and 950 to 1,500 subjects contributed by 6 global collaborators. Sample metadata almost always included a de-identified subject ID, COVID-19 status, age in years and sex. Where HLA class I and class II types were available, the types were taken from metadata supplied by the sample provider, not from assay-based typing. Broader findings and caveats from the paper: The quantity of clinical and demographic metadata differed by source and by participant and was supplied without curation.

The immunoSEQ Assay, a bias-controlled multiplex PCR, was used to amplify TCRbeta CDR3 regions from genomic DNA. The authors processed their data as follows. Nucleated cell counts per sample were estimated from amplification of reference gene primers within the assay. Sequence reads were collapsed and filtered to measure the absolute abundance of every unique TCRbeta CDR3 rearrangement. For each sample, productive Simpson clonality was calculated as the square root of Simpson's diversity index over productive rearrangements. TCRdb carries this immuneACCESS record with in-frame sequences only. Its versions omit some clonotypes, under half of them owing to an unresolved V gene in the studies checked, with the rest unexplained. V and J calls and clone size are as listed in that table; D and trimming were resolved from the DNA. This sample is represented by some 130,000 clones; more than 75% of them were singletons. The ten top clones hold about a tenth of the sample.

Regarding this clone: The antigen it recognizes is unknown. No per-base quality is available; no much larger clone lies one base away.

A second Seattle source provided samples from volunteer blood donors who had recovered from COVID-19. Collaborating institutions collected whole blood in K2EDTA tubes following their own protocols. For TCRbeta analysis, collaborators shipped samples as frozen whole blood, isolated PBMCs, or DNA extracted from either of those sample types. The sample consisted of peripheral blood. The TCR originated in a man aged 55-75 years who had recovered from COVID-19.

The DNA sequence reads TGTGCCAGCAGTTTAGACGAGGTTCTGGGCACCGGGGAGCTGTTTTTT. This codes for CASSLDEVLGTGELFF. In this chain, TRBV28 is recombined with TRBJ2-2, with the identity of the D gene unclear. The CDR3 covers 16 residues, taking in both the cysteine and the phenylalanine. Just the 48-base CDR3 DNA is kept, in frame starting at base 1. For CDR1 and CDR2, the germline V gene lists MDHEN and SYDVKM. Relative to germline, V is 2 bases shorter and J is 4 bases shorter, with 14 bases between their ends.